The 2 T cell receptor beta chains reported below all come from one sample, sequenced in a study of T cell responses to AZD1222 COVID-19 vaccine. TCRdb's table, derived via immunoSEQ multiplex PCR, lists solely in-frame clones and lacks some. The profile shows 250,000 to 300,000 clones, about 94% of them singletons. Sequencing was performed on peripheral blood, taken 28 days after the second AZD1222 dose. These receptor sequences come from an adult who received the AZD1222 COVID-19 vaccine.

The V gene is TRBV5-1, the J gene TRBJ1-6; TRBD1 agrees at 7 bases. Per germline, CDR1 SGHRS and CDR2 YFSETQ. After removal of 0 bases from V and 10 bases from J, the junction contained 7 bases not matched to a gene. CDR3 length: 15 residues. In DNA, the CDR3 is TGCGCCAGCAGCTTGGCCGGACAGGTAGACTCACCCCTCCACTTT. It is translated as CASSLAGQVDSPLHF.

This chain connects TRBV7-9 to TRBJ2-7; TRBD1 agrees at 10 bases. The germline gives CDR1 SEHNR, CDR2 FQNEAQ (reference sequence). This CDR3 is 14 amino acids long. J gave up 6 bases and V 4 bases, and 6 bases lay outside the gene matches. CDR3 coding DNA: TGTGCCAGCAGCTCCGGGACAGGGGAATCCGAGCAGTACTTC. It codes for CASSSGTGESEQYF.